The 9 T cell receptor beta chains listed next were all sequenced from one sample in a study of blood T cells in healthy people across ages. Next came a second PCR, run for about 6 to 11 cycles, which used a sample-barcoded 5' primer along with a J-beta primer mix. MiXCR, run by TCRdb on the 5' RACE reads, gives a single entry per CDR3 protein. This table has about 1.8 million distinct CDR3 sequences, less than 50% appearing once. The sequenced sample consisted of blood. All receptors derive from a woman aged 40 to 49 in good health.

This clonotype occurred a few times. The V and J genes are TRBV5-1 and TRBJ2-7, with 10 bases that match TRBD1. Trimming took 3 bases from V and 5 from J; bases not matched to a gene: 5. CDR3 length: 14 residues. CDR1 is SGHRS and CDR2 is YFSETQ in the germline V gene. The CDR3 nucleotides are TGCGCCAGCAGCTGGGACAGGGGTGAGCACGAGCAGTACTTC. Encoded protein: CASSWDRGEHEQYF.

This chain joins TRBV2 and TRBJ2-7, with 7 nucleotides matching TRBD1. The germline V gene has CDR1 SNHLY and CDR2 FYNNEI. The V gene end was trimmed by 10 bases and the J gene end by 10 bases; junction bases not matched to a gene: 13. This CDR3 spans 12 amino acids. CDR3 sequence reads: CATRDSKRTQYF. The CDR3, as DNA: TGTGCCACAAGGGACAGCAAGAGAACCCAGTACTTC.

The gene calls are TRBV25-1 and TRBJ1-6; tentatively, D is TRBD1 (6 bases). CDR1 and CDR2 from the germline V gene are MGHDK and SYGVNS. The ends were cut back, 5 bases at V and 9 bases at J, with 11 bases in the middle. This CDR3 is 13 amino acids long. CDR3 loop: CASSPDRLSPLHF. CDR3 DNA sequence: TGTGCCAGCAGTCCGGACAGACTTTCACCCCTCCACTTT.

The sample holds a few counts of this clonotype. The chain has TRBV4-1 and TRBJ2-3; TRBD2 matches at 7 bases. Germline-derived CDR1 and CDR2 are MGHRA and YSYEKL. Germline trimming cut 3 bases from V and 7 bases from J; bases unmatched to any gene: 19. This CDR3 has 18 residues. The CDR3 loop reads CASSHAKRSELAFYTQYF. DNA for the CDR3: TGCGCCAGCAGCCACGCGAAGAGGTCGGAACTAGCGTTCTATACGCAGTATTTT.

The chain uses TRBV4-1 and TRBJ2-7; 9 nucleotides agree with TRBD2. The CDR3 length is 15 residues. V gave up 6 bases and J gave up 1 base; unmatched junction bases: 7. The V gene's germline CDR1 is MGHRA and CDR2 YSYEKL. CDR3: CASRGALAGSYEQYF. The CDR3 bases are TGCGCCAGCAGAGGGGCACTAGCGGGTTCCTACGAGCAGTACTTC.

The chain uses TRBV7-2 and TRBJ2-1; 7 bases agree with TRBD2. The CDR3 runs to 12 residues. Per germline, CDR1 SGHTA and CDR2 FQGNSA. J lost 11 bases, V lost 5 bases, and 6 bases had no gene match. CDR3 region: CASSLPGTKQFF. The CDR3 nucleotides read TGTGCCAGCAGCCTTCCCGGGACTAAGCAGTTCTTC.

This chain connects TRBV15 to TRBJ2-3; D is unresolved. The germline V gene encodes CDR1 LNHNV and CDR2 YYDKDF (reference sequence). V lost 3 bases and J 1 base, leaving 11 bases between the germline ends. The CDR3 runs to 15 residues. CDR3 sequence: CATSSTDDGTDTQYF. The DNA for the CDR3 is TGTGCCACCAGCAGTACAGACGACGGCACAGATACGCAGTATTTT.

This clonotype was counted a few times. The chain is built from TRBV7-8 and TRBJ2-3; D may be TRBD1 or TRBD2 (5 bases each). Germline V gene data show CDR1 as SGHVS and CDR2 as FQNEAQ. Between the trimmed V and J ends, which lost 8 bases and 4 bases, there was a span of 22 bases. The CDR3 length is 16 residues. CDR3 bases: TGTGCCAGCGGCTACGGGGCAGAGCTGCTTTCAGATACGCAGTATTTT. Residues: CASGYGAELLSDTQYF. Based on the CDR3 plus reference TRBV7-8 and TRBJ2-3, the full variable domain is GAGVSQSPRYKVAKRGQDVALRCDPISGHVSLFWYQQALGQGPEFLTYFQNEAQLDKSGLPSDRFFAERPEGSVSTLKIQRTQQEDSAVYLCASGYGAELLSDTQYFGPGTRLTVL.

The chain uses TRBV4-2 and TRBJ2-5, with 8 bases identical to TRBD2. The J call may be mistaken, given a closer DNA end match to TRBJ2-7. Germline V CDR1 and CDR2: LGHNA, YNFKEQ. The CDR3 covers 15 residues. The CDR3 DNA follows: TGTGCCAGCAGCCAAGAAAACGGGGGGGCGTACGAGCAGTACTTC. The encoded protein is CASSQENGGAYEQYF.